These 19 T cell receptor beta chains came from one sample sequenced in a study of early T cells in non-severe SARS-CoV-2 infection. A single record per CDR3 protein comes from TCRdb applying MiXCR to the 5' RACE reads. The sample contains around 86,000 distinct CDR3 sequences, about 14% of which appear only once. Sequencing was done on a sample of whole blood. The origin of the receptors is an adult who was a healthcare worker with PCR-confirmed SARS-CoV-2 infection or an uninfected control (not recorded which).

The chain combines TRBV5-1 with TRBJ2-3; D is perhaps TRBD2 (6 bases). The CDR3 extends over 15 amino acids. The V end lost 6 bases, the J end lost 6 bases, and 20 bases lay between the germline ends. Germline V gene sequence: CDR1 SGHRS, CDR2 YFSETQ. Here the CDR3 reads CASNPTSAAPDTQYF. The CDR3 nucleotides read TGCGCCAGCAATCCGACTAGTGCTGCCCCCGATACGCAGTATTTT.

This clonotype was found a few times. J is TRBJ2-3 and V is TRBV7-6; D might be TRBD1 or TRBD2, each matching 5 bases. The CDR3 is 16 amino acids. Germline CDR1 is SGHVS and CDR2 is FNYEAQ. V was pared by 1 base and J by 2 bases, with 13 bases between. The CDR3 nucleotides are TGTGCCAGCAGCTTAGTGGGACGTCCGTCCACAGATACGCAGTATTTT. Translating gives CASSLVGRPSTDTQYF.

The V gene is TRBV29-1, the J gene TRBJ2-1, with 8 bases aligning to TRBD1. The V gene's germline CDR1 is SQVTM and CDR2 ANQGSEA. With V trimmed by 2 bases and J by 9 bases, 6 bases remained unmatched. This CDR3 comprises 13 residues. CDR3 DNA: TGCAGCGTTGAAAGACAGGGGCATGGTGAGCAGTTCTTC. Its translation is CSVERQGHGEQFF.

This chain joins TRBV20-1 and TRBJ2-2; tentatively, D is TRBD1 (5 bases). Germline V gene lookup returns CDR1 DFQATT and CDR2 SNEGSKA (reference sequence). This CDR3 region has 12 residues. The ends were cut back, 5 bases at V and 6 bases at J, with 10 bases in the middle. This CDR3 reads CSAADNPGELFF. CDR3 nucleotide sequence: TGCAGTGCTGCGGACAACCCCGGGGAGCTGTTTTTT.

This clonotype was picked up a small number of times. The V and J genes are TRBV21-1 and TRBJ2-7; the DNA was not used to check the table's D call, TRBD2. TRBV21-1 is marked as a pseudogene. The CDR3 runs 16 residues. The CDR3 reads CASSKGVSGNPLEQYV. The CDR3 DNA reads TGTGCCAGCAGCAAAGGAGTCTCAGGGAACCCGCTCGAGCAGTACGTC.

The chain recombines TRBV4-1 with TRBJ2-1, with D possibly being TRBD1 or TRBD2 (6 bases each). Germline loops: CDR1 MGHRA, CDR2 YSYEKL. This CDR3 has 16 residues. The ends were cut back, 1 base at V and 4 bases at J, with 14 bases in the middle. This chain's CDR3 is CASSQAWGALYNEQFF. As DNA, the CDR3 is TGCGCCAGCAGCCAAGCCTGGGGGGCCTTATACAATGAGCAGTTCTTC.

A few counts support this clonotype. The rearrangement links TRBV29-1 to TRBJ2-5, with a possible D match to TRBD1 (6 bases). The V gene lost 6 bases and the J gene lost 1 base, with 12 bases spanning the gap. This CDR3 is built from 13 residues. Germline V gene sequence: CDR1 SQVTM, CDR2 ANQGSEA. The CDR3 sequence: CSVAGDTQETQYF. CDR3 in DNA: TGCAGCGTCGCAGGGGACACCCAAGAGACCCAGTACTTC.

This chain uses TRBV5-1 with TRBJ2-1; no definite D call. CDR1 SGHRS and CDR2 YFSETQ come from the germline V gene. V was cut by 3 bases and J by 8 bases, with 18 bases left in between. The CDR3 spans 15 residues. The CDR3 spells CASSYRAQLGDEQFF. CDR3 DNA: TGCGCCAGCAGCTACCGGGCTCAACTGGGTGATGAGCAGTTCTTC.

This clonotype was observed a handful of times. This chain joins TRBV6-2 or TRBV6-3 and TRBJ2-1; a weak D match, TRBD2 (6 bases). The CDR3 is 17 amino acids. V was clipped by 7 bases and J by 2 bases, with 21 bases between them. Per the germline V gene, CDR1 is MNHEY and CDR2 is SVGEGT. CDR3 protein: CASTPEGLRDPYNEQFF. CDR3 nucleotide sequence: TGTGCCAGCACTCCGGAGGGCTTAAGAGACCCCTACAATGAGCAGTTCTTC.

In this sample, this clonotype turned up a few times. The chain employs TRBV5-4 and TRBJ2-5; 10 bases map to TRBD2. V dropped 5 bases and J dropped 5; count of bases not matched to a gene: 12. Germline V gene lookup returns CDR1 SGHNT and CDR2 YYREEE (reference sequence). This CDR3 region has 16 residues. The CDR3 spells CASSLGPSGGEETQYF. CDR3 in DNA: TGTGCCAGCAGTCTGGGCCCAAGCGGGGGGGAGGAGACCCAGTACTTC.

This clonotype was seen more than once but under ten times. The chain joins TRBV29-1 to TRBJ1-6; TRBD1 agrees at 8 bases. Germline CDR1 and CDR2: SQVTM and ANQGSEA. V was clipped by 5 bases and J by 4 bases; unmatched bases: 7. This CDR3 region has 15 residues. The DNA for the CDR3 is TGCAGCGTTAAAGGACAGGGTCTATATAATTCACCCCTCCACTTT. This codes for CSVKGQGLYNSPLHF. The full variable domain, its missing parts supplied by reference TRBV29-1 and TRBJ1-6, is SAVISQKPSRDICQRGTSLTIQCQVDSQVTMMFWYRQQPGQSLTLIATANQGSEATYESGFVIDKFPISRPNLTFSTLTVSNMSPEDSSIYLCSVKGQGLYNSPLHFGNGTRLTVT.

This clonotype was observed at least ten times. The chain carries TRBV29-1 and TRBJ2-3; 9 bases match TRBD1. Germline V lookup: CDR1 SQVTM, CDR2 ANQGSEA. The ends lost 7 bases at V and 2 bases at J; junction bases unmatched: 7. The CDR3 contains 14 residues. The CDR3 is CSAMDRGNTDTQYF. As DNA, the CDR3 is TGCAGCGCAATGGACAGGGGCAACACAGATACGCAGTATTTT.

This clonotype has a handful of counts. Likely a read error: the CDR3 ends without its conserved phenylalanine or tryptophan. The chain recombines TRBV9 with TRBJ1-2, with 7 positions matching TRBD1. This CDR3 has 15 amino acids. Trimming removed 2 bases from V and 1 base from J; junction bases left unmatched: 5. Looked up from germline, CDR1 is SGDLS and CDR2 is YYNGEE. Here the CDR3 DNA reads TGTGCCAGCAGCGTGACAGGGCAAGGTAACTATGGCTACACCCTC. Its protein product is CASSVTGQGNYGYTL.

The chain employs TRBV9 and TRBJ2-1, with a weak D call TRBD1 (6 bases). The CDR3 is 14 amino acids. The V and J ends lost 4 bases and 0 bases respectively, with 8 bases between them. Germline CDR1 and CDR2: SGDLS and YYNGEE. This chain's CDR3 is CASSSQGSYNEQFF. The CDR3 nucleotides read TGTGCCAGCAGCTCACAGGGCTCCTACAATGAGCAGTTCTTC. The whole variable domain, remainder taken from reference TRBV9 and TRBJ2-1, is DSGVTQTPKHLITATGQRVTLRCSPRSGDLSVYWYQQSLDQGLQFLIQYYNGEERAKGNILERFSAQQFPDLHSELNLSSLELGDSALYFCASSSQGSYNEQFFGPGTRLTVL.

V is TRBV29-1 and J is TRBJ1-4; D call uncertain. Germline V gene sequence: CDR1 SQVTM, CDR2 ANQGSEA. V was shortened by 1 base and J by 2 bases, with 2 bases between the two germline ends. The CDR3 sequence is 12 residues long. The CDR3 region is CSVEGTNEKLFF. DNA of the CDR3: TGCAGCGTTGAAGGGACTAATGAAAAACTGTTTTTT.

The chain has TRBV27 and TRBJ2-3, with 7 bases aligning to TRBD1. Germline V gives CDR1 MNHEY, CDR2 SMNVEV (reference sequence). This CDR3 spans 16 amino acids. Unmatched junction bases numbered 11, after V lost 6 bases and J lost 2 bases. The CDR3 is CASRRIDRASTDTQYF. CDR3 nucleotides: TGTGCCAGCAGGAGAATCGACAGGGCCTCCACAGATACGCAGTATTTT.

This clonotype was observed at least ten times. V usage is TRBV18 and J usage is TRBJ2-3; 7 bases line up with TRBD2. This CDR3 contains 16 residues. Trimming took 0 bases from V and 4 from J; bases not matched to a gene: 7. Per germline, CDR1 KGHSH and CDR2 LQKENI. The CDR3 here is CASSPPRLAVADTQYF. Here the CDR3 DNA reads TGTGCCAGCTCACCACCCCGGCTAGCGGTGGCAGATACGCAGTATTTT.

V is TRBV6-1 and J is TRBJ1-1, with TRBD1 matching 8 bases. The V gene end was trimmed by 3 bases and the J gene end by 5 bases; junction bases not matched to a gene: 2. Germline V lookup: CDR1 MNHNS, CDR2 SASEGT. The CDR3 contains 13 residues. CDR3 residues: CASSDRGRTEAFF. As DNA, the CDR3 is TGTGCCAGCAGTGACAGGGGGCGGACTGAAGCTTTCTTT.

J is TRBJ1-5 and V is TRBV6-1; D might be TRBD1 (5 bases). V lost 6 bases and J 1 base, leaving 13 bases between the germline ends. The germline gives CDR1 MNHNS, CDR2 SASEGT. The CDR3 is 15 amino acids. The CDR3 region is CASSRETLSNQPQHF. As DNA, the CDR3 is TGTGCCAGCAGCAGGGAAACCCTGAGCAATCAGCCCCAGCATTTT.